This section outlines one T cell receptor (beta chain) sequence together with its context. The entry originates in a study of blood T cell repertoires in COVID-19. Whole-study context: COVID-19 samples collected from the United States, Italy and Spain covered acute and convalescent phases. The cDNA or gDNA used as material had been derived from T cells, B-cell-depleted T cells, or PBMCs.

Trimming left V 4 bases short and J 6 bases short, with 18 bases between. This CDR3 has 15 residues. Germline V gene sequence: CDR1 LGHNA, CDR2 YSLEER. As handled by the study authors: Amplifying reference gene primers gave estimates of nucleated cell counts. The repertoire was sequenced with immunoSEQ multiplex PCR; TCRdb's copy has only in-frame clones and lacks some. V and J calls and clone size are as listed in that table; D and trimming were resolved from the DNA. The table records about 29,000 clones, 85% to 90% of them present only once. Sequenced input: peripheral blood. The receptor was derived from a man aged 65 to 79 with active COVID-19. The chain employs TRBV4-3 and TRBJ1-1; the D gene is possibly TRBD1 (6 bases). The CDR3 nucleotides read TGCGCCAGCAGCCTTTTCTCAACAGGGACCGCTGAAGCTTTCTTT. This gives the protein CASSLFSTGTAEAFF.